Listed here are 15 T cell receptor beta chains from one sample, sequenced in a study of shared clonotypes between healthy human individuals. Clones were read by immunoSEQ multiplex PCR, and TCRdb kept only the in-frame ones, dropping some. In the table there are roughly 2.2 million clones, just under 95% of which are singletons. The sequencing input was naive CD4+ T cells from PBMCs. Indicated subset: CD45RA+ positively selected. The source of these receptors is a man aged 18-30 years in good health. Some clones in this sample may be carry-over from other donors' samples.

This clone has just one count. The chain has TRBV7-2 and TRBJ2-7, with a tentative D call TRBD1 (6 bases). V was shortened by 1 base and J by 0 bases, with 13 bases between the two germline ends. Germline V gene lookup returns CDR1 SGHTA and CDR2 FQGNSA. The CDR3 covers 16 residues. The CDR3 coding sequence is TGTGCCAGCAGCTTAGGCGTTTTGGGGGCCTCCTACGAGCAGTACTTC. It encodes CASSLGVLGASYEQYF.

This sequence joins TRBV28 and TRBJ2-7; D is perhaps TRBD1 or TRBD2 (5 bases each). Germline CDR1 and CDR2: MDHEN and SYDVKM. V was cut by 0 bases and J by 0 bases, with 12 bases left in between. There are 16 residues in the CDR3. Here the CDR3 DNA reads TGTGCCAGCAGTTTATGGGCCGGGACGTCCTCCTACGAGCAGTACTTC. This translates into CASSLWAGTSSYEQYF.

The V and J genes are TRBV27 and TRBJ2-3, with 15 bases identical to TRBD2. Germline V CDR1 and CDR2: MNHEY, SMNVEV (reference sequence). The V segment lost 1 base and the J segment 2 bases; nucleotides outside the gene matches: 7. This CDR3 has 19 residues. CDR3 bases: TGTGCCAGCAGTTTATTTTCGGGACTAGCGGGAGGAGCCACAGATACGCAGTATTTT. Its translation is CASSLFSGLAGGATDTQYF.

This clone occurred once. This sequence joins TRBV25-1 and TRBJ1-2; TRBD1 might be the D (6 bases). Germline assignment: CDR1 MGHDK and CDR2 SYGVNS. Deletions cut 3 bases from V and 8 bases from J, with 13 bases between. CDR3 length equals 13 residues. Here the CDR3 DNA reads TGTGCCAGCAGTGAGCAGGGGCTGCGAGGCTACACCTTC. Translation gives CASSEQGLRGYTF.

The J gene is TRBJ2-7, the V gene TRBV5-8; D might be TRBD1 (6 bases). The ends were cut back, 0 bases at V and 6 bases at J, with 16 bases in the middle. The CDR3 spans 15 residues. The germline V gene encodes CDR1 SGHTS and CDR2 YDEGEE. In DNA form, the CDR3 reads TGTGCCAGCAGCTTGGTTAACAGGGTCGCGAGCGAGCAGTACTTC. Its translation: CASSLVNRVASEQYF.

The rearrangement joins TRBV28 to TRBJ1-5; possible D gene TRBD1, 5 bases. Germline V gene lookup returns CDR1 MDHEN and CDR2 SYDVKM. V dropped 5 bases and J dropped 5 bases, with 10 bases sitting between them. CDR3 length: 13 residues. CDR3 residues: CASSTGVHQPQHF. The CDR3 DNA reads as TGTGCCAGCAGTACGGGGGTCCATCAGCCCCAGCATTTT.

The chain recombines TRBV7-3 with TRBJ2-2; D perhaps matches TRBD1 (6 bases). The CDR3 extends over 15 amino acids. From germline, CDR1 is SGHTA and CDR2 FQGTGA. Trimming stripped 1 base from V and 5 bases from J, with 11 bases between. DNA for the CDR3: TGTGCCAGCAGCTTAAATCCAGGGGCGACCGGGGAGCTGTTTTTT. This gives the protein CASSLNPGATGELFF. The full variable domain, completed using reference TRBV7-3 and TRBJ2-2, is GAGVSQTPSNKVTEKGKYVELRCDPISGHTALYWYRQSLGQGPEFLIYFQGTGAADDSGLPNDRFFAVRPEGSVSTLKIQRTERGDSAVYLCASSLNPGATGELFFGEGSRLTVL.

The chain recombines TRBV5-1 with TRBJ1-1; TRBD1 might be the D (5 bases). Germline V CDR1 and CDR2: SGHRS, YFSETQ. The CDR3 consists of 15 residues. V was pared by 0 bases and J by 3 bases, with 12 bases between. DNA for the CDR3: TGCGCCAGCAGCTTGGCCCGGGGAGGGGACACTGAAGCTTTCTTT. It yields the protein CASSLARGGDTEAFF.

V and J are TRBV6-5 and TRBJ2-7, with 8 bases that match TRBD2. The germline V gene has CDR1 MNHEY and CDR2 SVGAGI. The CDR3 is 12 residues long. Losses at the gene ends were 11 bases for V and 0 bases for J; bases not matched to a gene: 3. CDR3 in amino acids: CASREDSYEQYF. CDR3 coding DNA: TGTGCCTCGCGGGAGGACTCCTACGAGCAGTACTTC.

In regard to this clone: The same CDR3 also results from other DNA sequences found in this sample. The V call is TRBV12-5, the J call TRBJ2-1, with unresolved D. Germline values: CDR1 LGHNT, CDR2 FRNRAP. V was trimmed by 6 bases and J by 7 bases, leaving 10 bases between them. CDR3 length: 12 residues. This CDR3 is CASGDGYNEQFF. The CDR3 DNA follows: TGTGCTAGTGGGGACGGGTATAATGAGCAGTTCTTC.

The rearrangement uses TRBV7-2 and TRBJ2-3; weak D call: TRBD1 (5 bases). Germline assignment: CDR1 SGHTA and CDR2 FQGNSA. There are 14 residues in the CDR3. V was cut by 3 bases and J by 2 bases, with 9 bases left in between. CDR3 residues: CASSFRESTDTQYF. In DNA form, the CDR3 reads TGTGCCAGCAGCTTCAGGGAATCCACAGATACGCAGTATTTT.

This clone is a singleton in its sample. The chain joins TRBV19 to TRBJ2-6, with D perhaps given as TRBD1 or TRBD2 (5 bases each). CDR1 and CDR2 (germline): LNHDA, SQIVND (reference sequence). The CDR3 loop spans 16 amino acids. V was shortened by 5 bases and J by 5 bases, with 16 bases between the two germline ends. The CDR3 loop is CASSSRDLLWANVLTF. The CDR3 DNA is TGTGCCAGTAGTTCCCGGGACCTCCTCTGGGCCAACGTCCTGACTTTC.

The V call is TRBV2, the J call TRBJ2-1; 9 nucleotides align to TRBD2. This CDR3 is built from 16 residues. Trimming removed 2 bases from V and 5 bases from J; junction bases left unmatched: 7. Per the germline V gene, CDR1 is SNHLY and CDR2 is FYNNEI. CDR3 sequence reads: CASSERSAGGNNEQFF. DNA for the CDR3: TGTGCCAGCAGTGAAAGATCAGCGGGAGGAAACAATGAGCAGTTCTTC.

The CDR3 is CASIHYRVVNQPQHF. CDR3 in DNA: TGTGCCAGCATCCATTACAGAGTTGTGAATCAGCCCCAGCATTTT. V usage is TRBV5-5 and J usage is TRBJ1-5; D is unclear. Per the germline V gene, CDR1 is SGHKS and CDR2 is YYEKEE (reference sequence). Trimming cost V 6 bases and J 4 bases, with 17 bases left between them. This CDR3 is 15 amino acids long. The whole variable domain, filled in from reference TRBV5-5 and TRBJ1-5, reads DAGVTQSPTHLIKTRGQQVTLRCSPISGHKSVSWYQQVLGQGPQFIFQYYEKEERGRGNFPDRFSARQFPNYSSELNVNALLLGDSALYLCASIHYRVVNQPQHFGDGTRLSIL.

The chain links TRBV9 to TRBJ2-1, with D perhaps TRBD1 (5 bases). The germline CDR1 and CDR2 sequences are SGDLS and YYNGEE. Trimming took off 4 bases at V and 0 bases at J, with 11 bases between the two ends. The CDR3 spans 15 residues. CDR3 coding DNA: TGTGCCAGCAGCCCACAGGTTTCCTCCTACAATGAGCAGTTCTTC. Its protein product is CASSPQVSSYNEQFF.